These T cell receptor beta chains were read from a single sample in a study of blood T cells in healthy people across ages. TCRdb re-analysed the 5' RACE reads in MiXCR, keeping a single row per CDR3 protein. The table records about 1,400,000 distinct CDR3 sequences, approximately 59% of them present only once. Sequencing was done on a sample of blood. These receptors were obtained from a man younger than 30 in good health. Each CDR3 is given with its conserved first and last residue.

>TRBV5-5
CASSFDMARGEQYF
>TRBV20-1
CSARDRVTAYEQYF
>TRBV11-2
CASSLPSQFETQYF
>TRBV5-1
CASSPAKTGTGGSEAFF
>TRBV28
CASSLRVRLVYGYTF
>TRBV29-1
CSVAWRQVNYEQYF
>TRBV7-9
CASSEPAGTSGMVYEQYF
>TRBV27
CASTILGIGGEQFF
>TRBV20-1
CSARRGMTDTQYF
>TRBV28
CASSASGQGGGEQYF
>TRBV6-5
CASSYSNAGHTDTQYF
>TRBV2
CASRDGHTEAFF
>TRBV29-1
CSLSGWDGADTQYF
>TRBV5-6
CASRIRGHETQYF
>TRBV29-1
CSVRTSGFYEQYF
>TRBV29-1
CSARGTGSGEAFF
>TRBV2
CASSGQGVINYGYTF
>TRBV12-3/TRBV12-4
CASSPLGEGRSYEQYF
>TRBV7-9
CASSLVRETGYTF
>TRBV20-1
CSALSGTGGGEKLFF
>TRBV7-9
CASSVSNNEQYF
>TRBV20-1
CSASPGQEIEKLFF
>TRBV6-5
CASSYKLGNEQFF
>TRBV20-1
CSAATNRGRGNYEQYF
>TRBV7-9
CTSSLDQGYNEQFF
>TRBV12-2
CASRLARRAGAYEQYF
>TRBV5-6
CASRERGGDNEQFF
>TRBV5-1
CASSLGTYWETQYF
>TRBV28
CASSSTAPGELFF
>TRBV20-1
CSAYPSRGKDEQYF
>TRBV5-6
CASRRQGTNEKLFF
>TRBV11-2
CASSSSGAEAFF
>TRBV7-2
CASSLAGGPVTQYF
>TRBV6-1
CASSPEYGVETQYF
>TRBV11-3
CASSFRWDQPNNEQFF
>TRBV7-2
CASSLPVSYEQYF
>TRBV21-1
CASSNERDSYGYTF
>TRBV7-9
CASSLGGTSGRPYEQYF
>TRBV29-1
CSVASEIKNIQYF
>TRBV6-1
CASSDPLAGVETQYF
>TRBV29-1
CSVEGEAGGTDNEQFF
>TRBV10-3
CAISAQGETQYF
>TRBV7-9
CASSTRDSRCYEQYF
>TRBV14
CASSPGAYGYTF
>TRBV4-1
CASSQEDGTVNEKLFF
>TRBV20-1
CSATRDYLTYEQYF
>TRBV7-9
CASSLVTESYNEQFF
>TRBV5-1
CASSLDRAKGYTF
>TRBV28
CASRENYEQYF
>TRBV20-1
CSAIPRGTQYF
>TRBV4-1
CASSQDLGLAGGISYNEQFF
>TRBV20-1
CSARWQRSHEQYF